The present TCR beta chain was sequenced within a study of beta chain features in type 1 diabetes. Points from the study as a whole: All four CD4+ subsets of Type 1 diabetes patients contained TCRB CDR3s that were moderately but significantly shorter. Sequencing of cDNA might inflate the share of cells that strongly express TCR.

The study reverse transcribed the entire isolated RNA, so it sequenced expressed TCRB transcripts. Repertoires were generated with immunoSEQ multiplex PCR, while TCRdb's copy carries only in-frame clones and drops some. Here the sample spans more than 200,000 clones, around 15% being singletons. This clone showed up just a few times. What it recognizes is unknown. V was pared by 4 bases and J by 3 bases, with 12 bases between. The CDR3 has 14 residues. Germline CDR1 reads MGHDK; CDR2 reads SYGVNS. The sample comprised naive CD4+ T cells from blood. This receptor was identified in a man aged 25-45 years with type 1 diabetes. This sequence joins TRBV25-1 and TRBJ1-1, with a possible D match to TRBD1 (5 bases). This CDR3 is CASSAAGRYTEAFF. Here the CDR3 DNA reads TGTGCCAGCAGTGCCGCAGGGAGGTACACTGAAGCTTTCTTT.